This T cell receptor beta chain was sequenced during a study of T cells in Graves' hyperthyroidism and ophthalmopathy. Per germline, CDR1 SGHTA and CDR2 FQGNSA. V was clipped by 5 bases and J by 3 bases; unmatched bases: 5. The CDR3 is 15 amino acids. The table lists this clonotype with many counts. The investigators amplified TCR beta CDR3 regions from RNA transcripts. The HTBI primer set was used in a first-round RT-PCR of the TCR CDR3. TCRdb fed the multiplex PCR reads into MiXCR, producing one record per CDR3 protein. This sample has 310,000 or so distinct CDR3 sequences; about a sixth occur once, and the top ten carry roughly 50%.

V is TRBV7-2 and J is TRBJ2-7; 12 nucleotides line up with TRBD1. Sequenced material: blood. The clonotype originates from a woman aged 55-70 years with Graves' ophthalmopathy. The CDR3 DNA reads TGTGCCAGCAGCCAGGGACAGGGGGCTGTCTACGAGCAGTACTTC. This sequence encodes CASSQGQGAVYEQYF. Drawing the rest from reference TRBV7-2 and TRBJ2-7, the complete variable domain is GAGVSQSPSNKVTEKGKDVELRCDPISGHTALYWYRQSLGQGLEFLIYFQGNSAPDKSGLPSDRFSAERTGGSVSTLTIQRTQQEDSAVYLCASSQGQGAVYEQYFGPGTRLTVT.